This T cell receptor (beta chain) stems from a study of blood T cell repertoires in COVID-19. Study at large: Sites across the United States, Italy and Spain contributed samples from acute and convalescent COVID-19. From T cells, B-cell-depleted T cells, or PBMCs came the material, which was cDNA or gDNA.

How the authors handled the data: Amplification with reference gene primers provided the estimates of nucleated cell counts. Generated by immunoSEQ multiplex PCR, the TCRdb table keeps only in-frame clones and is missing some. That table furnishes V, J and clone size, whereas the DNA furnished D and trimming. The data hold some 200,000 clones, with more than 75% observed a single time. CDR1 is KGHDR and CDR2 is SFDVKD in the germline V gene. Trimming took off 3 bases at V and 8 bases at J, with 16 bases between the two ends. The CDR3 has 14 residues. In Seattle, patients joined the study during active infection and were tracked longitudinally.

Sequencing was carried out using peripheral blood. This sequence joins TRBV24-1 and TRBJ2-7, with D possibly TRBD1 on 6 matching bases. The origin of this receptor is a woman in her seventies with COVID-19, enrolled during active disease. The CDR3 loop reads CATSDALTGAKQYF. In DNA form, the CDR3 reads TGTGCCACCAGTGATGCCCTGACAGGTGCGAAGCAGTACTTC.